At least ten counts were recorded for the clone carrying this T cell receptor beta chain. This CDR3 spans 15 amino acids. The ends lost 0 bases at V and 7 bases at J; junction bases unmatched: 5. The germline gives CDR1 SGHRS, CDR2 YFSETQ. The data belong to a study of T cells in Graves' hyperthyroidism and ophthalmopathy. Study at large: Blood was drawn when the patient was first diagnosed and still untreated.

Diagnosis relied on clinical symptoms, serum thyroxine and TRAb, thyroid ultrasound and orbital computed tomography. Fresh peripheral blood, 8 to 10 ml, was the source of the PBMCs. Amplification of TCR beta CDR3 regions used RNA as the template. TCR CDR3 underwent first-round RT-PCR with the HTBI primer set. From the multiplex PCR reads, TCRdb called clonotypes with MiXCR, one entry per CDR3 protein. The table shows 130,000 to 150,000 distinct CDR3 sequences, with around 21% occurring only once. J is TRBJ2-4 and V is TRBV5-1; TRBD1 matches 9 bases. The sequence was obtained from a woman aged 50 to 65 with Graves' hyperthyroidism that later progressed to Graves' ophthalmopathy. The source material was blood. The CDR3 here is CASSLGDRENNIQYF. CDR3 nucleotides: TGCGCCAGCAGCTTGGGGGACAGGGAGAACAACATTCAGTACTTC.